This TCR beta chain was obtained from a study of T cell responses to AZD1222 COVID-19 vaccine (dated by TCRdb to the early 2020s). Notes on the research overall: TCR sequencing was performed for 233 trial participants, of whom roughly 200 were given two doses of AZD1222 and approximately 26 were given two doses of MenACWY control vaccine. Trial participants were enrolled by age into subgroups of 18-55, 56-69 and 70-plus years, and around 150, 29 and 61 TCR-sequenced participants, respectively, were included in these subgroups. Overall study results and their limits: Only 5 to 7 AZD1222 recipients were SARS-CoV-2 seropositive at baseline, limiting conclusions about previously exposed vaccinees. A significant rise in spike-specific TCR breadth and depth was observed after two AZD1222 doses relative to day 0 and relative to MenACWY recipients. Because no day 14 peak-response samples were available, repertoires were characterized only after the peak T cell response. Participants were mostly white British, with more females than males. The authors suggested clonal diversity may have been underestimated. In the small 56-69-year group, the increase in depth fell short of significance, most likely because of low power. Vaccine-associated CD4 TCRs spanned the whole spike protein, with dominant responses in regions 160-218 and 743-854. Reportedly, almost half of the unique spike-specific TCRs recognized epitopes lying outside the regions that are mutated in the B.1.351 and B.1.1.7 variants.

The time point label of this sample denotes: about 28 days (+/-7) after the second vaccine dose. AZD1222 recipients with second doses at about 4 weeks or about 12 weeks were pooled, because spike-specific TCR depth and breadth did not differ between schedules. Vaccinee samples came from UK trials COV001 and COV002, including a single-blind randomized controlled phase 2/3 trial of AZD1222 (ChAdOx1 nCoV-19) in healthy adults. Trial participant PBMC samples were collected at day 0 and day 28 after the second dose for TCRbeta chain sequencing. The CDR3 regions of human TCRbeta chains were analyzed by immunosequencing. The source study handled its data this way. TCRs in the repertoires were compared against a reference library of SARS-CoV-2-specific TCRs that had been generated with the MIRA antigen-specificity platform. Breadth meant the fraction of unique TCRs that were SARS-CoV-2-associated, whereas depth meant the fraction of total T cells that were SARS-CoV-2-associated. Using the MIRA data, every spike-specific TCR was mapped to the spike region that the TCR reacted to and assigned to either a CD4 or a CD8 class. Log10-transformed breadth and depth values were compared by one-way ANOVA with Sidak's multiple comparisons tests. Not all clones reach the TCRdb copy of this immuneACCESS table, which keeps in-frame sequences only. Checked studies attribute under half of the gap to unresolved V genes and leave the rest unexplained. From that table come the V and J calls and clone size; the DNA was used to work out D and trimming. In all, the sample holds some 250,000 clones, and 85% to 95% of those were seen once. The ten most abundant clones make up 0.55% of the sample.

Details on this clone: It has no known antigen specificity. The record has no base qualities; no much larger clone is one base away.

V sheds 4 bases and J sheds 3 bases, leaving 13 bases between their ends. CDR1 MDHEN and CDR2 SYDVKM were looked up in the germline V gene. From the cysteine up to the phenylalanine, the CDR3 has a length of 14 residues. CDR3 DNA is the only sequence kept; it has 42 bases, read in frame from the first base. The chain is assembled from TRBV28 and TRBJ2-7, with the D gene possibly TRBD1 or TRBD2, each one fitting 5 bases. The sequence came from an adult who received the AZD1222 COVID-19 vaccine. The sequences come from peripheral blood, collected 28 days after the second AZD1222 dose. The nucleotides read TGTGCCAGCAGTTATGAGGGGCCGAACTACGAGCAGTACTTC. The encoded protein is CASSYEGPNYEQYF.